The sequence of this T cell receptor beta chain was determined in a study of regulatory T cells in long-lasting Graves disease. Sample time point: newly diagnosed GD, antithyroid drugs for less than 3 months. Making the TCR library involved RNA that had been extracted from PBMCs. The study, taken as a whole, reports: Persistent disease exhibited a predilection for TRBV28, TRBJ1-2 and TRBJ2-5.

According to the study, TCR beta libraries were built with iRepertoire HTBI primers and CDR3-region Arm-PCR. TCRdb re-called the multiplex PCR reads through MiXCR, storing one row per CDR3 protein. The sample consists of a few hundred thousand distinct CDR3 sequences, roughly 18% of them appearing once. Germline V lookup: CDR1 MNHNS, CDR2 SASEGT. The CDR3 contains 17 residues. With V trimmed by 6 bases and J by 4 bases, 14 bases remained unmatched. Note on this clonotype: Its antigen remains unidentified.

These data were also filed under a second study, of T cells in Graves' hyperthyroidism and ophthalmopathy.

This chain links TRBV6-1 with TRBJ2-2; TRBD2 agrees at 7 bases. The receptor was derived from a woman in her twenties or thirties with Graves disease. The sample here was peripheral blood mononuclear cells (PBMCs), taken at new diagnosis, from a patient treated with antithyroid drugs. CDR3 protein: CASSQVLWEGPTGELFF. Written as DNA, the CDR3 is TGTGCCAGCAGCCAAGTCTTGTGGGAGGGCCCCACCGGGGAGCTGTTTTTT.